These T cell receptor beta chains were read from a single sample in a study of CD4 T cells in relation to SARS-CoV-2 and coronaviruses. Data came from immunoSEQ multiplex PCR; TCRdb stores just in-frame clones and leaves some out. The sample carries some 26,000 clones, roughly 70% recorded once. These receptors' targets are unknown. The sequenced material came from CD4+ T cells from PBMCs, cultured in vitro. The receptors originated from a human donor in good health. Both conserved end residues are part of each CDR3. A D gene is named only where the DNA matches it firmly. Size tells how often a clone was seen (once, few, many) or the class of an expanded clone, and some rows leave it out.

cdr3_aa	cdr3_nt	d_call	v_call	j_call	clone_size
CASSVSGENTEAFF	TGTGCCAGCAGCGTAAGCGGGGAGAACACTGAAGCTTTCTTT	NA	TRBV9	TRBJ1-1	few
CASRKQQGYEQYF	TGTGCCAGCAGGAAACAACAGGGCTACGAGCAGTACTTC	NA	TRBV6-5	TRBJ2-7	NA
CASSPVRGTDTQYF	TGCGCCAGCAGCCCCGTAAGGGGCACAGATACGCAGTATTTT	NA	TRBV5-1	TRBJ2-3	once
CASRDRGPGPLNEQFF	TGTGCCAGCAGAGACAGGGGGCCCGGCCCCCTCAATGAGCAGTTCTTC	TRBD1	TRBV3-1/TRBV3-2	TRBJ2-1	NA
CASSLEGARTGELFF	TGTGCCAGCAGCTTAGAGGGGGCTCGCACCGGGGAGCTGTTTTTT	TRBD1	TRBV7-3	TRBJ2-2	NA
CASSVRGVAQYF	TGTGCCAGTAGTGTTAGGGGGGTGGCGCAGTATTTT	NA	TRBV19	TRBJ2-3	NA
CASSSSWYTDTQYF	TGTGCCAGCAGCTCCTCCTGGTACACAGATACGCAGTATTTT	NA	TRBV5-8	TRBJ2-3	NA
CASSLKGTSGSRNEQYF	TGTGCCAGCAGCTTAAAGGGGACTAGCGGGAGTAGAAACGAGCAGTACTTC	TRBD2	TRBV11-2	TRBJ2-7	NA
CAIKAKGLALSGELFF	TGTGCCATCAAAGCGAAGGGGCTAGCTCTAAGCGGGGAGCTGTTTTTT	NA	TRBV10-3	TRBJ2-2	NA
CASSDGTGGQPQHF	TGTGCCAGCAGTGACGGGACAGGGGGTCAGCCCCAGCATTTT	TRBD1	TRBV6-4	TRBJ1-5	NA
CASSTNRGLFTDNEQFF	TGTGCCAGCAGCACCAACAGGGGGCTTTTTACAGACAATGAGCAGTTCTTC	TRBD1	TRBV7-2	TRBJ2-1	NA
CASSMDTPTNEKLFF	TGTGCCAGCAGTATGGACACTCCAACTAATGAAAAACTGTTTTTT	NA	TRBV6-5	TRBJ1-4	NA
CASSLGGEGAKNIQYF	TGTGCCAGCAGCTTAGGAGGGGAAGGCGCCAAAAACATTCAGTACTTC	NA	TRBV7-9	TRBJ2-4	NA
CASSENYLGRIEAFF	TGTGCCAGCAGCGAAAACTACCTCGGACGGATTGAAGCTTTCTTT	NA	TRBV2	TRBJ1-1	few
CASSELDPIFTEAFF	TGTGCCAGCAGTGAACTGGACCCGATCTTCACTGAAGCTTTCTTT	NA	TRBV2	TRBJ1-1	NA
CASSLVFDTEAFF	TGTGCCAGCAGCTTAGTCTTTGACACTGAAGCTTTCTTT	NA	TRBV11-3	TRBJ1-1	NA
CASSHASGNRNTDTQYF	TGTGCCAGCAGCCATGCTAGCGGAAACCGAAACACAGATACGCAGTATTTT	TRBD2	TRBV3-1/TRBV3-2	TRBJ2-3	NA
CASSERPDGGYTF	TGTGCCAGCAGCGAAAGACCCGACGGGGGCTACACCTTC	NA	TRBV7-3	TRBJ1-2	few
CASCMGSVDTQYF	TGTGCCAGTTGTATGGGAAGTGTAGATACGCAGTATTTT	NA	TRBV19	TRBJ2-3	NA
CASSPKGQGPLEQYF	TGCGCCAGCAGCCCAAAAGGACAGGGTCCCCTCGAGCAGTACTTC	TRBD1	TRBV4-1	TRBJ2-7	NA
CATSDHGAAEGGQPQHF	TGTGCCACCAGTGACCATGGTGCCGCGGAGGGGGGTCAGCCCCAGCATTTT	NA	TRBV24-1	TRBJ1-5	few
CATSDPAGAGANVLTF	TGTGCCACCAGTGACCCTGCGGGGGCTGGGGCCAACGTCCTGACTTTC	TRBD2	TRBV24-1	TRBJ2-6	NA
CASSPAGGLQYF	TGTGCCAGCTCCCCCGCCGGCGGGCTCCAGTACTTC	NA	TRBV18	TRBJ2-5	NA